The 27 T cell receptor beta chains below were found in one sample sequenced in a study of blood T cell repertoires in COVID-19. Method: immunoSEQ multiplex PCR; TCRdb's copy keeps in-frame clones and lacks some. The sample contains about 130,000 clones, roughly 84% of which appear only once. What was sequenced was peripheral blood. Receptors were obtained from a man aged 55-75 years with acute or convalescent COVID-19.

The genes are TRBV5-4 and TRBJ2-2, with D possibly matching TRBD1 (5 bases). V was cut by 0 bases and J by 0 bases, with 9 bases left in between. In germline, CDR1 is SGHNT, CDR2 YYREEE (reference sequence). This CDR3 has 16 amino acids. CDR3 sequence: CASSLGGRTNTGELFF. DNA for the CDR3: TGTGCCAGCAGCTTGGGGGGCAGGACGAACACCGGGGAGCTGTTTTTT.

V and J are TRBV5-1 and TRBJ1-6; possibly TRBD1 for D (6 bases). Trimming removed 0 bases at V and 7 bases at J, with 8 bases between. Germline V gives CDR1 SGHRS, CDR2 YFSETQ. The CDR3 is 14 amino acids. The CDR3 coding sequence is TGCGCCAGCAGCTTGGGGGACACCAATTCACCCCTCCACTTT. It encodes CASSLGDTNSPLHF.

This clone has only a few counts. The chain combines TRBV5-4 with TRBJ2-3, with D perhaps TRBD1 (6 bases). Germline values: CDR1 SGHNT, CDR2 YYREEE (reference sequence). The ends were cut back, 0 bases at V and 2 bases at J, with 13 bases in the middle. This CDR3 comprises 16 residues. The CDR3 DNA is TGTGCCAGCAGCTTGGATAGACAGGCCTTCACAGATACGCAGTATTTT. Translation: CASSLDRQAFTDTQYF.

CDR3 in DNA: TGTGCCAGCAGTTTAGTGCCAGGTACAGATACGCAGTATTTT. As protein: CASSLVPGTDTQYF. This sequence joins TRBV27 and TRBJ2-3, with D uncertain. V was clipped by 2 bases and J by 3 bases, with 9 bases between them. The CDR3 has 14 amino acids. Germline CDR1 reads MNHEY; CDR2 reads SMNVEV (reference sequence).

The chain recombines TRBV7-9 with TRBJ2-6; 12 nucleotides agree with TRBD1. The V segment lost 4 bases and the J segment 4 bases; nucleotides outside the gene matches: 11. The CDR3 totals 19 residues. Germline CDR1 and CDR2: SEHNR and FQNEAQ (reference sequence). CDR3 protein: CASSSPTGQGAPGANVLTF. The DNA for the CDR3 is TGTGCCAGCAGCTCTCCTACGGGACAGGGGGCCCCGGGGGCCAACGTCCTGACTTTC.

This clone has only one observation. V gene TRBV5-1 combines with J gene TRBJ2-7, with 8 bases fitting TRBD1. CDR1 is SGHRS and CDR2 is YFSETQ in the germline V gene. The CDR3 consists of 14 residues. V shed 3 bases, J shed 7 bases, and the junction held 9 bases outside the gene matches. The CDR3 reads CASSSNTGGREQYF. CDR3 coding DNA: TGCGCCAGCAGCTCCAATACAGGGGGAAGGGAGCAGTACTTC.

J is TRBJ1-1 and V is TRBV2; 9 bases are a match to TRBD1. Germline CDR1 reads SNHLY; CDR2 reads FYNNEI. The CDR3 contains 14 residues. V was clipped by 7 bases and J by 1 base; unmatched bases: 4. CDR3 nucleotides: TGTGCCAGCATCGACAGGGGGAAGAACACTGAAGCTTTCTTT. Encoded protein: CASIDRGKNTEAFF.

The chain is built from TRBV13 and TRBJ2-2; possibly TRBD2 for D (5 bases). V lost 0 bases and J 1 base, leaving 15 bases between the germline ends. CDR3 length: 18 amino acids. Germline V lookup: CDR1 PRHDT, CDR2 FYEKMQ (reference sequence). The CDR3 bases are TGTGCCAGCAGCTTAGGGGGGATGATGGAGGTGAACACCGGGGAGCTGTTTTTT. Translated, it gives CASSLGGMMEVNTGELFF.

The chain carries TRBV19 and TRBJ1-6; D remains unclear. V was shortened by 3 bases and J by 8 bases, with 8 bases between the two germline ends. Looked up from germline, CDR1 is LNHDA and CDR2 is SQIVND (reference sequence). This CDR3 comprises 13 residues. The CDR3 sequence: CASSIFGDSPLHF. For the CDR3, the DNA is TGTGCCAGTAGTATTTTCGGGGATTCACCCCTCCACTTT.

The chain has TRBV6-5 and TRBJ1-2, with a tentative D call TRBD1 (5 bases). Trimming removed 7 bases from V and 5 bases from J, with 17 bases in between. The CDR3 runs 14 residues. The V gene's germline CDR1 is MNHEY and CDR2 SVGAGI. The CDR3, as DNA: TGTGCCAGCATGCACCCTGGGGGGGGGTATGGCTACACCTTC. Translating gives CASMHPGGGYGYTF.

This chain joins TRBV27 and TRBJ2-1, with unresolved D. The germline V gene has CDR1 MNHEY and CDR2 SMNVEV (reference sequence). The V gene lost 2 bases and the J gene lost 7 bases, with 6 bases spanning the gap. The CDR3 spans 12 residues. This CDR3 is CASSLSPNEQFF. DNA of the CDR3: TGTGCCAGCAGTTTAAGCCCGAATGAGCAGTTCTTC.

This clone occurred once. This chain links TRBV7-3 with TRBJ2-5; 8 nucleotides align to TRBD2. Germline V gene sequence: CDR1 SGHTA, CDR2 FQGTGA. The V and J ends lost 5 bases and 2 bases, in that order; junction bases with no gene match: 4. CDR3 size: 14 residues. This chain's CDR3 is CASSPGGAQETQYF. CDR3 nucleotides: TGTGCCAGCAGCCCCGGGGGGGCACAAGAGACCCAGTACTTC. Using reference TRBV7-3 and TRBJ2-5 for the parts outside the CDR3, the full variable domain is GAGVSQTPSNKVTEKGKYVELRCDPISGHTALYWYRQSLGQGPEFLIYFQGTGAADDSGLPNDRFFAVRPEGSVSTLKIQRTERGDSAVYLCASSPGGAQETQYFGPGTRLLVL.

This chain uses TRBV7-3 with TRBJ2-1; TRBD2 is a possible D gene (5 bases). Trimming pared 5 bases from V and 4 bases from J, leaving 15 bases between. The germline V gene encodes CDR1 SGHTA and CDR2 FQGTGA. This CDR3 is built from 15 residues. The DNA for the CDR3 is TGTGCCAGCAGCATCGGTGGAGGTACATACAATGAGCAGTTCTTC. It specifies CASSIGGGTYNEQFF.

This clone was recorded a few times. V and J are TRBV5-8 and TRBJ2-7; D is undetermined. Germline V CDR1 and CDR2: SGHTS, YDEGEE. This CDR3 has 11 residues. V lost 6 bases and J lost 3, with 7 bases in between. The CDR3 nucleotides are TGTGCCAGCACCTCCCTCTACGAGCAGTACTTC. Encoded protein: CASTSLYEQYF.

This chain connects TRBV18 to TRBJ1-2; D uncertain. The CDR3 totals 13 residues. Germline V lookup: CDR1 KGHSH, CDR2 LQKENI. V was trimmed by 2 bases and J by 6 bases, leaving 10 bases between them. The CDR3 is CASSPSGWDGYTF. The CDR3 DNA reads as TGTGCCAGCTCACCATCCGGGTGGGATGGCTACACCTTC.

The chain employs TRBV19 and TRBJ1-3; D is unclear. The germline CDR1 and CDR2 sequences are LNHDA and SQIVND (reference sequence). Trimming left V 6 bases short and J 0 bases short, with 9 bases between. This CDR3 comprises 14 residues. This CDR3 is CASRQVSSGNTIYF. CDR3 bases: TGTGCCAGTAGGCAGGTGAGCTCTGGAAACACCATATATTTT.

The CDR3 nucleotides read TGTGCTAGTGGGCAGGGGATTGCTGAAGCTTTCTTT. Protein product: CASGQGIAEAFF. V usage is TRBV12-5 and J usage is TRBJ1-1; the D gene is possibly TRBD1 (6 bases). The germline V gene encodes CDR1 LGHNT and CDR2 FRNRAP. This CDR3 contains 12 residues. The V and J ends lost 6 bases and 6 bases respectively, with 11 bases between them. Together with reference TRBV12-5 and TRBJ1-1, the CDR3 gives the full variable domain: DARVTQTPRHKVTEMGQEVTMRCQPILGHNTVFWYRQTMMQGLELLAYFRNRAPLDDSGMPKDRFSAEMPDATLATLKIQPSEPRDSAVYFCASGQGIAEAFFGQGTRLTVV.

Details on this clone: This sample includes further DNA sequences coding for the same CDR3. The V gene is TRBV7-8, the J gene TRBJ2-2; possible D gene TRBD1, 6 bases. This CDR3 region has 16 residues. Germline V gene data show CDR1 as SGHVS and CDR2 as FQNEAQ. The V gene lost 5 bases and the J gene lost 3 bases, with 16 bases spanning the gap. CDR3 bases: TGTGCCAGCAGCCATGGGCAGGGGAGTGACACCGGGGAGCTGTTTTTT. It is translated as CASSHGQGSDTGELFF.

The V and J genes are TRBV12-5 and TRBJ2-3; 10 bases agree with TRBD2. Per germline, CDR1 LGHNT and CDR2 FRNRAP. V was pared by 3 bases and J by 4 bases, with 7 bases of the junction left unmatched. This CDR3 is built from 16 residues. The CDR3 region is CASGFPLAGDADTQYF. The CDR3 DNA is TGTGCTAGTGGTTTTCCCCTAGCGGGGGATGCAGATACGCAGTATTTT. Full variable domain (remainder filled in from reference TRBV12-5 and TRBJ2-3): DARVTQTPRHKVTEMGQEVTMRCQPILGHNTVFWYRQTMMQGLELLAYFRNRAPLDDSGMPKDRFSAEMPDATLATLKIQPSEPRDSAVYFCASGFPLAGDADTQYFGPGTRLTVL.

This clone occurred a few times. This chain uses TRBV5-1 with TRBJ2-7; 7 bases fit TRBD2. Losses at the gene ends were 4 bases for V and 0 bases for J; bases not matched to a gene: 7. CDR3 size: 15 residues. Germline CDR1 and CDR2: SGHRS and YFSETQ. The CDR3 region is CASSLGTMISYEQYF. CDR3 DNA: TGCGCCAGCAGCCTCGGGACTATGATCTCCTACGAGCAGTACTTC. The full variable domain, in which reference TRBV5-1 and TRBJ2-7 provide the parts outside the CDR3, is KAGVTQTPRYLIKTRGQQVTLSCSPISGHRSVSWYQQTPGQGLQFLFEYFSETQRNKGNFPGRFSGRQFSNSRSEMNVSTLELGDSALYLCASSLGTMISYEQYFGPGTRLTVT.

In its sample, this clone was seen a few times. The V and J genes are TRBV18 and TRBJ2-5, with TRBD2 identical over 8 bases. V lost 2 bases to trimming and J lost 5 bases; unmatched junction nucleotides: 10. Per germline, CDR1 KGHSH and CDR2 LQKENI. CDR3 size: 16 residues. The CDR3 sequence: CASSPLIRGGGETQYF. Written as DNA, the CDR3 is TGTGCCAGCTCACCATTGATCCGGGGGGGCGGTGAGACCCAGTACTTC.

The V gene is TRBV14, the J gene TRBJ1-1; 9 nucleotides agree with TRBD1. CDR3 size: 14 residues. Germline CDR1 reads SGHDN; CDR2 reads FVKESK. J lost 11 bases, V lost 4 bases, and 11 bases had no gene match. The CDR3 region is CASSLRLQGAAAFF. The CDR3 nucleotides are TGTGCCAGCAGCCTGAGGTTACAGGGGGCGGCCGCTTTCTTT.

The chain employs TRBV10-3 and TRBJ2-7; possible D gene TRBD1, 6 bases. This CDR3 is built from 15 residues. V lost 7 bases and J lost 6, with 22 bases in between. Germline-derived CDR1 and CDR2 are ENHRY and SYGVKD. The DNA for the CDR3 is TGTGCCATCAACCCCTACCCAGGGGAAGAAGGCGAGCAGTACTTC. It specifies CAINPYPGEEGEQYF.

This chain uses TRBV3-1 (or the pseudogene TRBV3-2) with TRBJ1-6, with a possible D match to TRBD1 (5 bases). CDR3 size: 15 residues. Germline V CDR1 and CDR2: LGHDT, YNNKEL (reference sequence). The germline V and J ends were trimmed by 2 bases and 5 bases, with 10 bases remaining between them. CDR3 sequence: CASSQTGGDNSPLHF. CDR3 bases: TGTGCCAGCAGCCAAACGGGGGGAGATAATTCACCCCTCCACTTT.

CDR3 DNA: TGTGCCAGCAGCCCCAGGACTTATGGGGAGCTGTTTTTT. Protein sequence: CASSPRTYGELFF. This chain links TRBV11-3 with TRBJ2-2, with a weak D call TRBD2 (5 bases). Trimming cost V 5 bases and J 8 bases, with 12 bases left between them. Germline V gene sequence: CDR1 SGHNT, CDR2 YENEEA. This CDR3 spans 13 amino acids.

Only one count was recorded for this clone. The V call is TRBV11-1, the J call TRBJ2-1; possibly TRBD1 for D (6 bases). Germline values: CDR1 SGHAT, CDR2 FQDESV (reference sequence). The CDR3 is 16 amino acids. V gave up 2 bases and J gave up 2 bases, with 13 bases separating them. CDR3 DNA: TGTGCCAGCAGCTTACGGGGCAGGGGAACCTACAATGAGCAGTTCTTC. This sequence encodes CASSLRGRGTYNEQFF.

This chain uses TRBV5-1 with TRBJ2-3; D gene unclear. Germline lookup yields CDR1 SGHRS and CDR2 YFSETQ. There are 16 residues in the CDR3. The V gene lost 0 bases and the J gene lost 0 bases, with 11 bases spanning the gap. The CDR3 sequence is CASSLEGRSSTDTQYF. CDR3 bases: TGCGCCAGCAGCTTGGAAGGCAGGTCTAGCACAGATACGCAGTATTTT.